Below, 8 T cell receptor beta chains from the same sample are listed, as sequenced in a study of cytomegalovirus exposure and HLA in healthy donors. Researchers ran the PCR with 60 Vbeta and 13 Jbeta primers. The method was immunoSEQ multiplex PCR; TCRdb's version includes in-frame clones alone and lacks a portion of them. The profile shows roughly 110,000 clones, roughly 87% of them singletons. Sequencing input: PBMCs. The source of these receptors is a young man in good health and CMV-seropositive.

The chain couples TRBV2 to TRBJ1-2; perhaps TRBD1 as D (5 bases). V was clipped by 4 bases and J by 3 bases, with 9 bases between them. Germline V CDR1 and CDR2: SNHLY, FYNNEI. The CDR3 runs 13 residues. The CDR3 DNA reads TGTGCCAGCAGTGGGGGCGCGGACTATGGCTACACCTTC. Translation: CASSGGADYGYTF.

V usage is TRBV2 and J usage is TRBJ2-7; TRBD2 agrees at 9 bases. Germline lookup yields CDR1 SNHLY and CDR2 FYNNEI. CDR3 length equals 13 residues. After removal of 4 bases from V and 5 bases from J, the junction contained 3 bases not matched to a gene. For the CDR3, the DNA is TGTGCCAGCAGTGGCGAGCGGGGGGACGAGCAGTACTTC. Its translation: CASSGERGDEQYF.

This chain joins TRBV13 and TRBJ1-6, with D unresolved. CDR1 is PRHDT and CDR2 is FYEKMQ in the germline V gene (reference sequence). The CDR3 consists of 15 residues. The V gene lost 4 bases and the J gene lost 4 bases, with 11 bases spanning the gap. The CDR3 region is CASSSLQDYNSPLHF. The CDR3, as DNA: TGTGCCAGCAGCTCTTTGCAGGATTATAATTCACCCCTCCACTTT.

This clone was detected only a few times. The chain carries TRBV7-3 and TRBJ2-2; D perhaps matches TRBD2 (5 bases). Per germline, CDR1 SGHTA and CDR2 FQGTGA. V lost 1 base and J 4 bases, leaving 7 bases between the germline ends. CDR3 length: 14 amino acids. The CDR3 region is CASSLNRGTGELFF. The CDR3 coding sequence is TGTGCCAGCAGCTTAAATCGGGGCACCGGGGAGCTGTTTTTT.

This sequence joins TRBV11-2 and TRBJ2-1, with a tentative D call TRBD1 (5 bases). The ends were cut back, 4 bases at V and 10 bases at J, with 17 bases in the middle. The length of the CDR3 is 14 residues. The germline V gene has CDR1 SGHAT and CDR2 FQNNGV. Here the CDR3 reads CASSSRTPGHEQFF. The CDR3 coding sequence is TGTGCCAGCAGCTCAAGGACCCCTGGACACGAGCAGTTCTTC.

This chain links TRBV10-3 with TRBJ1-1; no clear D. V was trimmed by 0 bases and J by 0 bases, leaving 5 bases between them. This CDR3 comprises 14 residues. CDR1 is ENHRY and CDR2 is SYGVKD in the germline V gene. The CDR3 is CAISESLMNTEAFF. The CDR3 bases are TGTGCCATCAGTGAGTCGCTAATGAACACTGAAGCTTTCTTT.

A remark on this clone: The sample has other DNA sequences that encode this CDR3 too. The rearrangement joins TRBV2 to TRBJ1-6, with a tentative D call TRBD1 (6 bases). Germline-derived CDR1 and CDR2 are SNHLY and FYNNEI. The CDR3 loop spans 17 amino acids. V was cut by 3 bases and J by 13 bases, with 25 bases left in between. DNA for the CDR3: TGTGCCAGCAGTGACAAAGGGAGGGGGAGCTTTAGTTCGCCCCTCCACTTT. It yields the protein CASSDKGRGSFSSPLHF.

CDR3 bases: TGTGCCAGTAGTATTTCTGACCATGGGCCCCGAAACACCATATATTTT. The encoded protein is CASSISDHGPRNTIYF. The chain couples TRBV19 to TRBJ1-3, with no clear D. This CDR3 is 16 amino acids long. The V end was cut by 3 bases, the J end by 5 bases, with 17 bases between. Germline V CDR1 and CDR2: LNHDA, SQIVND (reference sequence).